What follows are 4 T cell receptor beta chains derived from one specimen sequenced in a study of shared clonotypes between healthy human individuals. Naive-designated CD8 cells lacked CD45RO, were positively enriched for CCR7, and omitted terminally differentiated effector memory CD45RA+ cells. Produced via immunoSEQ multiplex PCR; TCRdb's table is partial and in-frame only. The sample lists about 590,000 clones; around 95% were seen once. Sequenced input: naive CD8+ T cells sorted from blood. The receptor set was obtained from a woman aged 30 to 39 in good health.

The chain carries TRBV19 and TRBJ1-1; D remains unclear. Germline CDR1 and CDR2: LNHDA and SQIVND (reference sequence). V lost 11 bases and J lost 1, with 20 bases in between. The CDR3 is 15 residues long. The CDR3, as DNA: TGTGCCGTGCTCAAGAGATGGGATCAGAACACTGAAGCTTTCTTT. Translation: CAVLKRWDQNTEAFF. Based on the CDR3 plus reference TRBV19 and TRBJ1-1, the full variable domain is DGGITQSPKYLFRKEGQNVTLSCEQNLNHDAMYWYRQDPGQGLRLIYYSQIVNDFQKGDIAEGYSVSREKKESFPLTVTSAQKNPTAFYLCAVLKRWDQNTEAFFGQGTRLTVV.

The V call is TRBV29-1, the J call TRBJ2-3; a weak D match, TRBD1 (5 bases). Germline CDR1 reads SQVTM; CDR2 reads ANQGSEA. Trimming stripped 3 bases from V and 6 bases from J, with 13 bases between. The CDR3 totals 13 residues. CDR3 region: CSVEDQGRDTQYF. CDR3 in DNA: TGCAGCGTTGAGGATCAGGGAAGGGATACGCAGTATTTT.

This clone showed up just once. This chain uses TRBV27 with TRBJ2-7; TRBD2 matches at 7 bases. Germline values: CDR1 MNHEY, CDR2 SMNVEV (reference sequence). Trimming cost V 7 bases and J 1 base; bases outside gene matches: 10. The CDR3 sequence is 15 residues long. The CDR3 bases are TGTGCCAGCATTTCATTCGGGCGGGAGTCCTACGAGCAGTACTTC. Its protein is CASISFGRESYEQYF.

The chain is built from TRBV25-1 and TRBJ1-4; 9 nucleotides match TRBD1. Germline CDR1 MGHDK, CDR2 SYGVNS. This CDR3 is 17 amino acids long. Trimming at V came to 6 bases and at J to 8 bases, leaving 16 bases not matched to a gene. The DNA of the CDR3 is TGTGCCAGCAGCCGGCCGGGACAGGGCCCTATAGGAGAAAAACTGTTTTTT. It translates to CASSRPGQGPIGEKLFF.